This T cell receptor beta chain was sequenced for a study of cytomegalovirus exposure and HLA in healthy donors. Regarding the study as a whole: The authors enumerated around 150 TCR beta chains as linked to cytomegalovirus. The authors later found most CMV-associated TCR beta chains appeared HLA-restricted. It emerged from a later analysis that several of the most significant clusters appeared to be linked to common viral pathogens.

A note on this clone: Its antigen is as yet unknown.

Germline V gene lookup returns CDR1 SGHNT and CDR2 YENEEA. The CDR3 runs 12 residues. Trimming took off 4 bases at V and 6 bases at J, with 10 bases between the two ends. PCR primers comprised 60 Vbeta and 13 Jbeta primers. The protocol was immunoSEQ multiplex PCR, while the TCRdb copy is restricted to in-frame clones and leaves out a portion. The data show approximately 110,000 clones, 74% seen once. This chain uses TRBV11-3 with TRBJ2-7, with a tentative D call TRBD1 (6 bases). This receptor was identified in a man between 45 and 60 years old in good health and CMV-seropositive. The sample was PBMCs. The CDR3, as DNA: TGTGCCAGCAGCTCCGGGACAACCGAGCAGTACTTC. It yields the protein CASSSGTTEQYF.